This T cell receptor beta chain comes out of a study of CD8+CD57+ T cells in acquired aplastic anemia. Study summary: Each DNA sample taken from sorted CD4+ and CD8+ cells came to about 3.4 ug on average. Overall study results and limits: There were about 27 CD8+ CDR3 sequences that occurred in both patients and controls.

This CDR3 has 16 residues. The V gene's germline CDR1 is SEHNR and CDR2 FQNEAQ (reference sequence). V was trimmed by 1 base and J by 8 bases, leaving 20 bases between them. Patients included in sequencing had previously demonstrated CD8+CD57+ cell expansion by flow cytometry. Severe acquired aplastic anemia affected all patients. None of the patients had been given any therapy when their blood was sampled. Genomic DNA templated the TCR beta VDJ and CDR3 profiling. Using its own MiXCR run on the reads, TCRdb lists one record per CDR3 protein. This table holds 200,000 or so distinct CDR3 sequences, over 40% found once. About this clonotype itself: The antigen remains unidentified.

The sample taken for sequencing was sorted CD4+, CD8+, or CD8+CD57+ T cells (not recorded which) from PBMCs. This sequence joins TRBV7-9 and TRBJ1-2, with D possibly being TRBD1 (6 bases). This sequence was found in a human donor with aplastic anemia. The CDR3 is CASSLGVDSETGGYTF. CDR3 DNA sequence: TGTGCCAGCAGCTTAGGAGTGGACAGTGAGACGGGAGGCTACACCTTC.